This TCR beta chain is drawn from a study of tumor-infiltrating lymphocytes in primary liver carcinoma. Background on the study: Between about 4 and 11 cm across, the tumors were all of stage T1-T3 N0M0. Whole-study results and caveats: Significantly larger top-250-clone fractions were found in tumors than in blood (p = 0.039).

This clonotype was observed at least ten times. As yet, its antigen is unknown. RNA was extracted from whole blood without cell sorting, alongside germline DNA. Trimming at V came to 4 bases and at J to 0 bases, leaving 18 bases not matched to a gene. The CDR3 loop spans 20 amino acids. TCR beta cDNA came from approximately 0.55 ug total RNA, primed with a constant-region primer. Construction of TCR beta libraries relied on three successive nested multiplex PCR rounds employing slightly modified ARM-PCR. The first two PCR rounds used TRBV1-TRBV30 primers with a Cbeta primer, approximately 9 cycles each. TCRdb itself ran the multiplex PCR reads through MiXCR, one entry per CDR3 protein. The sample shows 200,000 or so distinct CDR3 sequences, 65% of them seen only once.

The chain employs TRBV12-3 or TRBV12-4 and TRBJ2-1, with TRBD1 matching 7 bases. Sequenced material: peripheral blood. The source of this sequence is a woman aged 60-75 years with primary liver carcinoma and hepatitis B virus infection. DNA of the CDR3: TGTGCCAGCAGTTCGTACAGGGGAGTGGGATCCACAAGCTCCTACAATGAGCAGTTCTTC. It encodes CASSSYRGVGSTSSYNEQFF.